The 5 T cell receptor beta chains listed next were all sequenced from one sample in a study of PD-1 blockade in classical Hodgkin lymphoma. Data came from immunoSEQ multiplex PCR; TCRdb stores just in-frame clones and leaves some out. The data show 100,000 to 130,000 clones, roughly nine tenths seen once. Every patient relapsed after autologous stem cell transplantation, and brentuximab vedotin exposure varied. Sequencing used peripheral blood mononuclear cells (PBMCs), obtained before the second cycle of nivolumab. Every receptor here comes from a human donor with classical Hodgkin lymphoma.

The genes are TRBV30 and TRBJ2-5; TRBD1 or TRBD2 may be the D gene (6 bases each). CDR1 and CDR2 from the germline V gene are GTSNPN and SVGIG (reference sequence). The CDR3 loop spans 15 amino acids. V was cut by 5 bases and J by 4 bases, with 20 bases left in between. CDR3 in DNA: TGTGCCTGGCTCTTTACGAGCGGAGGGGGAGAGACCCAGTACTTC. This codes for CAWLFTSGGGETQYF.

The chain carries TRBV2 and TRBJ2-1; possible D gene TRBD1, 5 bases. The CDR3 runs 11 residues. V gave up 9 bases and J gave up 6 bases, with 9 bases separating them. From germline, CDR1 is SNHLY and CDR2 FYNNEI. The CDR3 spells CARQVVNEQFF. For the CDR3, the DNA is TGTGCCAGACAGGTTGTCAATGAGCAGTTCTTC.

The chain has TRBV2 and TRBJ1-1; 8 positions agree with TRBD1. With V trimmed by 4 bases and J by 7 bases, 11 bases remained unmatched. Germline CDR1 SNHLY, CDR2 FYNNEI. This CDR3 has 15 amino acids. CDR3 in amino acids: CASSGGGTGFREAFF. Written as DNA, the CDR3 is TGTGCCAGCAGTGGGGGAGGGACAGGATTCCGTGAAGCTTTCTTT.

The chain has TRBV25-1 and TRBJ2-7; D is unclear. From germline, CDR1 is MGHDK and CDR2 SYGVNS. The CDR3 spans 12 residues. Trimming cost V 4 bases and J 3 bases, with 7 bases left between them. The CDR3 region is CASSGVSYEQYF. The CDR3 DNA follows: TGTGCCAGCAGTGGAGTCAGCTACGAGCAGTACTTC.

The chain carries TRBV25-1 and TRBJ2-7; D is possibly TRBD2 (6 bases). The germline gives CDR1 MGHDK, CDR2 SYGVNS. This CDR3 is built from 16 residues. Trimming removed 1 base at V and 5 bases at J, with 18 bases between. DNA of the CDR3: TGTGCCAGCAGTGAATTCCCCCGGGGGAAATCCAACGAGCAGTACTTC. Translating gives CASSEFPRGKSNEQYF.